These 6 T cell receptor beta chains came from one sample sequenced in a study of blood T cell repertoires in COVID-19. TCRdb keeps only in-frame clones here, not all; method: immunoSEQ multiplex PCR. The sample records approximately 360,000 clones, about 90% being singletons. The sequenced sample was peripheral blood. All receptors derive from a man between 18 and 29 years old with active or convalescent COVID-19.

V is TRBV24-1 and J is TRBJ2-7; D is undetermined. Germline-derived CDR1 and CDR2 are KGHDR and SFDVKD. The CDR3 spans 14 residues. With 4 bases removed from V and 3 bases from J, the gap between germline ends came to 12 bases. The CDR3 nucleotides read TGTGCCACCAGTGACCCCGGCAGGATCTACGAGCAGTACTTC. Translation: CATSDPGRIYEQYF.

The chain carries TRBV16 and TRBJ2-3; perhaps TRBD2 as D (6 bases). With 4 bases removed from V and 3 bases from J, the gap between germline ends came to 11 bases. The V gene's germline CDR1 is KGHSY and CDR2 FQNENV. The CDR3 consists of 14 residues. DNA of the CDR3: TGTGCCAGCAGCCCTCGGGCGGGGACAGATACGCAGTATTTT. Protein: CASSPRAGTDTQYF.

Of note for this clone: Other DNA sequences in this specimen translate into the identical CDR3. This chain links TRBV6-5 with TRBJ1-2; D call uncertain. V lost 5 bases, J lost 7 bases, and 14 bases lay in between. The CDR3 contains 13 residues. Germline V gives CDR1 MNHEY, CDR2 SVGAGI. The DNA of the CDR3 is TGTGCCAGCAGTCGCACCGGGGAAGGTGGCTACACCTTC. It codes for CASSRTGEGGYTF.

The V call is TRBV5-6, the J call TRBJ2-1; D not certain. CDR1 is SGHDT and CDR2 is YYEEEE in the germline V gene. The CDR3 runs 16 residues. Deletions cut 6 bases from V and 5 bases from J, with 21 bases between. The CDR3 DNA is TGTGCCAGCATCCTACGATGGAGTACATGGGACAATGAGCAGTTCTTC. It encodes CASILRWSTWDNEQFF. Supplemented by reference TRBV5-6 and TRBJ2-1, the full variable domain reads DAGVTQSPTHLIKTRGQQVTLRCSPKSGHDTVSWYQQALGQGPQFIFQYYEEEERQRGNFPDRFSGHQFPNYSSELNVNALLLGDSALYLCASILRWSTWDNEQFFGPGTRLTVL.

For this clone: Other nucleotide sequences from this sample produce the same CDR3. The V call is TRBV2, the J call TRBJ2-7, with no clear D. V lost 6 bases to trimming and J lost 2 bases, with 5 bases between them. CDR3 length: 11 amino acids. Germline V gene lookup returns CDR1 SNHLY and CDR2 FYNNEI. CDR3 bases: TGTGCCAGCAGACGGGCCTACGAGCAGTACTTC. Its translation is CASRRAYEQYF.

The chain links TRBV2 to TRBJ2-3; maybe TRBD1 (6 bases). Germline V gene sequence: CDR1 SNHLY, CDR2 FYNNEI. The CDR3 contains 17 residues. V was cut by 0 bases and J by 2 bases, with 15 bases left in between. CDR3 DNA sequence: TGTGCCAGCAGTGAAGCGCTTTCGGGACACTCCACAGATACGCAGTATTTT. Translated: CASSEALSGHSTDTQYF.